This TCR beta chain was identified in a study of T cell responses to AZD1222 COVID-19 vaccine. As concerns this clone: Its antigen is unidentified.

TCRdb's table, derived via immunoSEQ multiplex PCR, lists solely in-frame clones and lacks some. The data hold around 160,000 clones, with approximately 94% observed a single time. Study-wide points: CD4 TCRs associated with vaccination spanned spike, dominating at 160-218 and 743-854.

This sequence was found in an adult in good health. Sequences were derived from peripheral blood, sampled on day 0 of AZD1222 vaccination.

This CDR3 reads CATSDLQQREGAGELFF. CDR3 in DNA: TGTGCCACCAGTGATTTGCAACAGCGGGAGGGGGCCGGGGAGCTGTTTTTT. The chain combines TRBV24-1 with TRBJ2-2, with 10 bases aligning to TRBD2. J gave up 6 bases and V 0 bases, and 6 bases lay outside the gene matches. The CDR3 contains 17 residues. The V gene's germline CDR1 is KGHDR and CDR2 SFDVKD.